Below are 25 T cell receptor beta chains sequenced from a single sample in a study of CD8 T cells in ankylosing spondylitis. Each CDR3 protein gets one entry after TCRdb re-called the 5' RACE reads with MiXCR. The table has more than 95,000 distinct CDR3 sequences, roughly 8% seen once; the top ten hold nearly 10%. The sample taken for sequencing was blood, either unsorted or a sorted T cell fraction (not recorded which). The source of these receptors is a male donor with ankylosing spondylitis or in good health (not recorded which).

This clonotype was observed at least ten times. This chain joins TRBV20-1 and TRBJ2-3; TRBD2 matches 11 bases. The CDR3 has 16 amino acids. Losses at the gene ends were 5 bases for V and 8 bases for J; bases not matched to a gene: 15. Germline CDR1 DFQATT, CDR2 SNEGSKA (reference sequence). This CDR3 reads CSALRIRLAGLSTQYF. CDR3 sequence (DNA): TGCAGTGCTCTCCGGATCAGACTAGCGGGGTTAAGTACGCAGTATTTT.

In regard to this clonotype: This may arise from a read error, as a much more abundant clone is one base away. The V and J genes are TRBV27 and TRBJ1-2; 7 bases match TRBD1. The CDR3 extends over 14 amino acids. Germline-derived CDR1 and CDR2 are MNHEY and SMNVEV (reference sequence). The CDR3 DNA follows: TGTGCCGGCAGCGGGACAGCCTATAACTATGGCTACACCTTC. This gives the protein CAGSGTAYNYGYTF.

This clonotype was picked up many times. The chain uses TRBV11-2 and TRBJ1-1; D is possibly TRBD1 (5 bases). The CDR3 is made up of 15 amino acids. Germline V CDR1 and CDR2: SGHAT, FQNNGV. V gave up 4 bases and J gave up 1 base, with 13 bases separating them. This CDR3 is CASSSGTATNTEAFF. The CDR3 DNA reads TGTGCCAGCAGCTCCGGGACGGCTACGAACACTGAAGCTTTCTTT.

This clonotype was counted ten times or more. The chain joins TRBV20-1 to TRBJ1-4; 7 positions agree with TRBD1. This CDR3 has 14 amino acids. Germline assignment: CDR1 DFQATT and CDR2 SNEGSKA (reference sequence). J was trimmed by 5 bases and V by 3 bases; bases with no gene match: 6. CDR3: CSASPGQKNEKLFF. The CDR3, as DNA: TGCAGTGCTAGCCCGGGACAGAAAAATGAAAAACTGTTTTTT.

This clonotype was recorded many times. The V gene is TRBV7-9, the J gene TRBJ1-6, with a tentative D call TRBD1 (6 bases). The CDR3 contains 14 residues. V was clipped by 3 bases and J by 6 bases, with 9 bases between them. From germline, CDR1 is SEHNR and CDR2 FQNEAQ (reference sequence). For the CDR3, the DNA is TGTGCCAGCAGCTTGGAGGGGGGTAATTCACCCCTCCACTTT. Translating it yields CASSLEGGNSPLHF.

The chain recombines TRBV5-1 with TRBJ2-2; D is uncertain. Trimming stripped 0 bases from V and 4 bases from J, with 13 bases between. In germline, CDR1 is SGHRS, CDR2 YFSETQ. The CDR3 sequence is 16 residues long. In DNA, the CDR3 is TGCGCCAGCAGCTTGGCCGGAATATCTAGCACCGGGGAGCTGTTTTTT. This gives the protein CASSLAGISSTGELFF.

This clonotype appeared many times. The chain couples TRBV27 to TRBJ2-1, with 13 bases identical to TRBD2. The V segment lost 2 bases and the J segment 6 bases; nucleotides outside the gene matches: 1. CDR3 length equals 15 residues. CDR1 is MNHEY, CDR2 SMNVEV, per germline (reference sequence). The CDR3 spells CASSLGTSGTNEQFF. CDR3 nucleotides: TGTGCCAGCAGTTTAGGGACTAGCGGGACCAATGAGCAGTTCTTC.

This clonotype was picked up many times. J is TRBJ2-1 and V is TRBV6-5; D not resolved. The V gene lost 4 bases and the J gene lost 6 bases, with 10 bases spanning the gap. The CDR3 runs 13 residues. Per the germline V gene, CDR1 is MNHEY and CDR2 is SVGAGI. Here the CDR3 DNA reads TGTGCCAGCAGTTTCCGGGTTGCCAATGAGCAGTTCTTC. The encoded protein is CASSFRVANEQFF.

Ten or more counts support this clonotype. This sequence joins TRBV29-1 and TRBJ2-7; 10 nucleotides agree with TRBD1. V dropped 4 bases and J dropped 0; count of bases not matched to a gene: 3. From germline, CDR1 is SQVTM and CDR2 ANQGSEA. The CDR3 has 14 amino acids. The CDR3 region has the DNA TGCAGCGTTGCCGGACAGGGGGACTCCTACGAGCAGTACTTC. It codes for CSVAGQGDSYEQYF.

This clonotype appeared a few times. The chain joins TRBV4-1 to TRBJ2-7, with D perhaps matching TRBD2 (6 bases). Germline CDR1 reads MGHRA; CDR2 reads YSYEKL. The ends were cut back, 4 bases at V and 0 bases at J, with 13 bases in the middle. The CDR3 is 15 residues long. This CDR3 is CASSRDFSSSYEQYF. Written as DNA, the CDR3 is TGCGCCAGCAGCCGGGACTTCTCGAGCTCCTACGAGCAGTACTTC.

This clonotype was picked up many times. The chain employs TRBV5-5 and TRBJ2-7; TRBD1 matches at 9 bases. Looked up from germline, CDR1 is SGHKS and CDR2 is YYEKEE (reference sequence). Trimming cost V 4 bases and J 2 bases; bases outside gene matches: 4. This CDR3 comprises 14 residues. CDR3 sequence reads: CASSRDRDAYEQYF. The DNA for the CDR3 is TGTGCCAGCAGCCGGGACAGGGATGCCTACGAGCAGTACTTC.

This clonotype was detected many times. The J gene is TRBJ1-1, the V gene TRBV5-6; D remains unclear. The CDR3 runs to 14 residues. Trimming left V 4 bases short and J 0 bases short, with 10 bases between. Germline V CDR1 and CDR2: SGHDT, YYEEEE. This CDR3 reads CASSPLAMNTEAFF. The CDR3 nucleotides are TGTGCCAGCAGCCCCCTAGCAATGAACACTGAAGCTTTCTTT.

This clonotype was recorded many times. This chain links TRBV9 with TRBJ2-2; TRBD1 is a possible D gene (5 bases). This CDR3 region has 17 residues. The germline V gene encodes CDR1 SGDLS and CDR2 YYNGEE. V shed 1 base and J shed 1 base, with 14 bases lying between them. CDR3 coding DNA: TGTGCCAGCAGCGTAAGTAACAGGCCAAAGAACACCGGGGAGCTGTTTTTT. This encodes CASSVSNRPKNTGELFF.

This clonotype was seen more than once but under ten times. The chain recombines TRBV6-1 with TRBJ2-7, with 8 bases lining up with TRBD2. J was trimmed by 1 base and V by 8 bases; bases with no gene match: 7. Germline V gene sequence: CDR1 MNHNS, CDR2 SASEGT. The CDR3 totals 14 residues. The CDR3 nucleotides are TGTGCCAGCCGGGCCAGCGGGAGTTCCTACGAGCAGTACTTC. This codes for CASRASGSSYEQYF.

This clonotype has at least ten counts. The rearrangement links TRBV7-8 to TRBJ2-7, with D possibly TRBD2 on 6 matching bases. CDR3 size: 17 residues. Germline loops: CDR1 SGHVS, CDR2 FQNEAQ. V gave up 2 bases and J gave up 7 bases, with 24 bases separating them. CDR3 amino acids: CASSLRSRGGGVGEQYF. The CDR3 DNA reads TGTGCCAGCAGCTTACGGAGCCGAGGTGGAGGGGTTGGGGAGCAGTACTTC.

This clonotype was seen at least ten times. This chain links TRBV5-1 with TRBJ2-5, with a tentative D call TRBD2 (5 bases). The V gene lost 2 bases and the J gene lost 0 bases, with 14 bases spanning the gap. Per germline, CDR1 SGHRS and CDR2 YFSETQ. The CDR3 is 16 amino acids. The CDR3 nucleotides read TGCGCCAGCAGCTTAGGTGAAGCGGTAGACCAAGAGACCCAGTACTTC. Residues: CASSLGEAVDQETQYF.

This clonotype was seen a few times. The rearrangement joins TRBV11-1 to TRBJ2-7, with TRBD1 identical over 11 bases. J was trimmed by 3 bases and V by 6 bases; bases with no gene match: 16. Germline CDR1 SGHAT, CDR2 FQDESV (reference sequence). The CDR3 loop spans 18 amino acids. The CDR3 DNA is TGTGCCAGCAGTTCCGGGACAGGGGGTTCGAGACATCACTACGAGCAGTACTTC. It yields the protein CASSSGTGGSRHHYEQYF.

CDR3 amino acids: CASRPTPSSYNSPLHF. CDR3 in DNA: TGTGCCAGCAGGCCGACACCTAGCTCCTATAATTCACCCCTCCACTTT. The V call is TRBV2, the J call TRBJ1-6; no clear D gene. Germline V gene lookup returns CDR1 SNHLY and CDR2 FYNNEI. The CDR3 sequence is 16 residues long. V lost 6 bases, J lost 0 bases, and 12 bases lay in between.

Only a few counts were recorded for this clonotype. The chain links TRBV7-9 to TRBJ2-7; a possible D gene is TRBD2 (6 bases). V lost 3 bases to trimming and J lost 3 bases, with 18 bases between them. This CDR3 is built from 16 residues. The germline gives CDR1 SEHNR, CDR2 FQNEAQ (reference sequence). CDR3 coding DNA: TGTGCCAGCAGCTTTATTACTGGGACGGGGGACTACGAGCAGTACTTC. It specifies CASSFITGTGDYEQYF.

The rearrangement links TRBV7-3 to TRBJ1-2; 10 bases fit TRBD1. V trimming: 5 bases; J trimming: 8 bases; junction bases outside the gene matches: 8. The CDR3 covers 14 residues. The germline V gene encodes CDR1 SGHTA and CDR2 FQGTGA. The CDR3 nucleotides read TGTGCCAGCAGCAGAGACAGGGGGCTGCGCGGCTACACCTTC. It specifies CASSRDRGLRGYTF.

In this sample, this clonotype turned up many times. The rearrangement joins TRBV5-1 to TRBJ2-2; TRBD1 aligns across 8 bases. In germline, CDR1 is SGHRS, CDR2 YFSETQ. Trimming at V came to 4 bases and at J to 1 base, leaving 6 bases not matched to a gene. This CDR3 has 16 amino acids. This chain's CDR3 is CASSPFGQGNTGELFF. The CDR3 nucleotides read TGCGCCAGCAGCCCCTTTGGACAGGGGAACACCGGGGAGCTGTTTTTT.

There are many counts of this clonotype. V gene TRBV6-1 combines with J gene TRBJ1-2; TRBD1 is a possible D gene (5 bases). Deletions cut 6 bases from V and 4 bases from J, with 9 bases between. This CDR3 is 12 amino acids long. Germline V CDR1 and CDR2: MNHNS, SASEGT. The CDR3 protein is CASSGRVYGYTF. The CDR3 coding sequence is TGTGCCAGCAGCGGCAGGGTCTATGGCTACACCTTC.

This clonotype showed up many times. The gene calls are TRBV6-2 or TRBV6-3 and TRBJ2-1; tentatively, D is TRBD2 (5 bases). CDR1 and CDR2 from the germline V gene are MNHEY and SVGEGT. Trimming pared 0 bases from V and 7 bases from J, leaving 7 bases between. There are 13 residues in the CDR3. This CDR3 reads CASSYSPGNEQFF. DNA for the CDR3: TGTGCCAGCAGTTACTCTCCGGGGAATGAGCAGTTCTTC.

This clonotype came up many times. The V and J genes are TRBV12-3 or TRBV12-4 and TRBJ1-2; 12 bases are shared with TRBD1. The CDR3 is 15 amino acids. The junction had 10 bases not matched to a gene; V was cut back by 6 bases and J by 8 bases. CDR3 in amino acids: CASRTPGQGAKGYTF. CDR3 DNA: TGTGCCAGCAGAACTCCGGGACAGGGGGCGAAGGGCTACACCTTC.

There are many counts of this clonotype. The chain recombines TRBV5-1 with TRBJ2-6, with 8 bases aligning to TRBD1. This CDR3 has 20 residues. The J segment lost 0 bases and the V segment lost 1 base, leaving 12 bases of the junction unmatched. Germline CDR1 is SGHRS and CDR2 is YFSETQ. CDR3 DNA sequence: TGCGCCAGCAGCTTGAAGTTGGGGGACAGGATAACCTCTGGGGCCAACGTCCTGACTTTC. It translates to CASSLKLGDRITSGANVLTF.